This TCR beta chain was sequenced in a study of T cell clonotyping in hematopoietic cell transplantation. Regarding the study as a whole: At the given depth, recipient repertoires were over 95% de novo clonotypes. After transplant, recipient diversity fell while pathologically expanded clonotypes grew through day 180. Graft donor and pretransplant recipient Inverse Simpson Index values predicted broader posttransplant TCR diversity. CD4 and CD8 repertoire contributions could not be separated without sorting.

TCRdb's table, derived via immunoSEQ multiplex PCR, lists solely in-frame clones and lacks some. Seen here are some 7,200 clones, about 95% observed once, and the top ten hold under 1.5%. Remarks on this clone: Its matching antigen is unknown.

Source: peripheral blood mononuclear cells, taken 30 days after allogeneic stem cell transplant. The TCR was taken from a male patient aged 60 to 75 who had an allogeneic stem cell transplant from an unrelated donor, so T cells may come from the graft donor. Some clones in this sample may be carry-over from other donors' samples.

The CDR3: CASSVASRQGEGEAFF. The CDR3, as DNA: TGTGCCAGCAGCGTAGCTAGTCGACAGGGGGAAGGTGAAGCTTTCTTT. The V call is TRBV9, the J call TRBJ1-1; the match to TRBD1 covers 9 bases. The V gene's germline CDR1 is SGDLS and CDR2 YYNGEE. With 0 bases clipped from V and 7 bases from J, the junction kept 10 bases outside the gene matches. This CDR3 is 16 amino acids long.